One sample yielded the 17 T cell receptor beta chains listed below, sequenced in a study of T cell responses to AZD1222 COVID-19 vaccine (dated by TCRdb to 2020 to 2022). The library was made by the immunoSEQ multiplex PCR assay. Not all clones reach the TCRdb copy of this immuneACCESS table, which keeps in-frame sequences only. Checked studies attribute under half of the gap to unresolved V genes and leave the rest unexplained. This sample comprises 95,000 to 100,000 clones, roughly nine tenths of them detected only once. The biggest ten clones account for roughly 8% of the sample. The time point label here, explained by the study, means: about 28 days (+/-7) after the second vaccine dose. This sample comprised peripheral blood, obtained 28 days after the second AZD1222 dose. Every receptor here comes from an adult who received the AZD1222 COVID-19 vaccine.

CDR3 nucleotides: TGTGCCAGCAGCCCCCAGACAGGGCTGTATGGCTACACCTTC. It translates to CASSPQTGLYGYTF. The V gene is TRBV7-6, the J gene TRBJ1-2, with TRBD1 matching 7 bases. This CDR3 region has 14 residues. Germline values: CDR1 SGHVS, CDR2 FNYEAQ. V gave up 5 bases and J gave up 5 bases; unmatched junction bases: 8.

The chain recombines TRBV5-1 with TRBJ1-4, with TRBD1 as a possible D gene (5 bases). Trimming stripped 2 bases from V and 7 bases from J, with 12 bases between. This CDR3 has 14 residues. Germline CDR1 is SGHRS and CDR2 is YFSETQ. The CDR3 DNA follows: TGCGCCAGCAGCTTAGGAGTTGGGGGTGAAAAACTGTTTTTT. Amino acid sequence: CASSLGVGGEKLFF.

The CDR3 loop is CASSQEGPRRYF. DNA for the CDR3: TGTGCCAGCAGCCAAGAGGGACCCCGGCGGTACTTC. The gene calls are TRBV3-1 (or the pseudogene TRBV3-2) and TRBJ2-7, with D possibly called TRBD1 or TRBD2 (5 bases each). This CDR3 is built from 12 residues. V gave up 0 bases and J gave up 12 bases, with 12 bases separating them. Germline V gene sequence: CDR1 LGHDT, CDR2 YNNKEL (reference sequence).

The V gene is TRBV27, the J gene TRBJ1-1, with TRBD1 matching 7 bases. The CDR3 is 18 amino acids. Germline assignment: CDR1 MNHEY and CDR2 SMNVEV (reference sequence). The V segment lost 0 bases and the J segment 0 bases; nucleotides outside the gene matches: 10. Here the CDR3 DNA reads TGTGCCAGCAGTTTATCCGGGGGGCGACAGGGTATGAACACTGAAGCTTTCTTT. The encoded protein is CASSLSGGRQGMNTEAFF.

The genes are TRBV4-2 and TRBJ2-3, with TRBD2 matching 10 bases. V gave up 3 bases and J gave up 5 bases; unmatched junction bases: 8. CDR3 length: 16 residues. The germline V gene has CDR1 LGHNA and CDR2 YNFKEQ. The CDR3 loop is CASSQGPGLAKDTQYF. DNA of the CDR3: TGTGCCAGCAGCCAGGGACCGGGACTAGCGAAAGATACGCAGTATTTT.

This clone was counted between two and nine times. The chain joins TRBV6-2 or TRBV6-3 to TRBJ2-1; TRBD1 aligns across 9 bases. The germline CDR1 and CDR2 sequences are MNHEY and SVGEGT. The CDR3 length is 15 residues. Trimming removed 2 bases from V and 7 bases from J; junction bases left unmatched: 6. CDR3: CASSYAGTGWNEQFF. In DNA form, the CDR3 reads TGTGCCAGCAGTTACGCCGGGACAGGGTGGAATGAGCAGTTCTTC.

This clone was counted a few times. The V gene is TRBV5-1, the J gene TRBJ1-1; 8 bases agree with TRBD1. The trim removed 0 bases at V and 3 bases at J, leaving 7 bases unmatched. Germline CDR1 SGHRS, CDR2 YFSETQ. The CDR3 has 16 amino acids. This CDR3 reads CASSLAGTGLHTEAFF. CDR3 coding DNA: TGCGCCAGCAGCTTGGCGGGGACAGGTCTTCACACTGAAGCTTTCTTT.

The chain recombines TRBV29-1 with TRBJ2-5, with 10 bases fitting TRBD1. This CDR3 is built from 14 residues. Germline assignment: CDR1 SQVTM and CDR2 ANQGSEA. J gave up 0 bases and V 7 bases, and 5 bases lay outside the gene matches. The CDR3, as DNA: TGCAGCGCACTGACAGGGGGCAACCAAGAGACCCAGTACTTC. It encodes CSALTGGNQETQYF. Full variable domain (remainder filled in from reference TRBV29-1 and TRBJ2-5): SAVISQKPSRDICQRGTSLTIQCQVDSQVTMMFWYRQQPGQSLTLIATANQGSEATYESGFVIDKFPISRPNLTFSTLTVSNMSPEDSSIYLCSALTGGNQETQYFGPGTRLLVL.

The chain employs TRBV27 and TRBJ1-2; D may be TRBD1 (6 bases). Germline V gives CDR1 MNHEY, CDR2 SMNVEV (reference sequence). The CDR3 spans 17 residues. V was shortened by 5 bases and J by 1 base, with 20 bases between the two germline ends. This CDR3 reads CASSPSGARGFNYGYTF. The CDR3 DNA is TGTGCCAGCAGTCCCTCGGGGGCCAGGGGCTTTAACTATGGCTACACCTTC.

This chain links TRBV19 with TRBJ2-1, with 12 bases fitting TRBD2. Germline CDR1 reads LNHDA; CDR2 reads SQIVND (reference sequence). The trim removed 5 bases at V and 7 bases at J, leaving 6 bases unmatched. The CDR3 totals 15 residues. CDR3 region: CASSDTSGRRNEQFF. DNA for the CDR3: TGTGCCAGTAGTGATACTAGCGGGAGGAGGAATGAGCAGTTCTTC.

The chain joins TRBV19 to TRBJ2-1; 11 nucleotides align to TRBD2. The V gene's germline CDR1 is LNHDA and CDR2 SQIVND (reference sequence). The CDR3 is 15 amino acids. The junction had 4 bases not matched to a gene; V was cut back by 3 bases and J by 6 bases. The CDR3 is CASSILAGGRNEQFF. Here the CDR3 DNA reads TGTGCCAGTAGTATCCTAGCGGGGGGCCGCAATGAGCAGTTCTTC.

The genes are TRBV2 and TRBJ2-7, with 8 nucleotides matching TRBD1. CDR1 and CDR2 from the germline V gene are SNHLY and FYNNEI. V trimming: 6 bases; J trimming: 5 bases; junction bases outside the gene matches: 9. The CDR3 consists of 14 residues. The CDR3 loop is CASRKDRVGNEQYF. The CDR3 DNA reads TGTGCCAGCAGAAAGGACAGGGTGGGCAACGAGCAGTACTTC.

The gene calls are TRBV7-8 and TRBJ1-4; D unclear. V was cut by 1 base and J by 0 bases, with 9 bases left in between. From germline, CDR1 is SGHVS and CDR2 FQNEAQ. This CDR3 contains 16 residues. The CDR3, as DNA: TGTGCCAGCAGCTTAGATGGCCTTACAACTAATGAAAAACTGTTTTTT. Protein product: CASSLDGLTTNEKLFF.

The rearrangement joins TRBV2 to TRBJ2-7; D may be TRBD1 (6 bases). The germline CDR1 and CDR2 sequences are SNHLY and FYNNEI. V was trimmed by 7 bases and J by 7 bases, leaving 20 bases between them. This CDR3 has 14 amino acids. CDR3 loop: CASMGGGSYGEQYF. CDR3 in DNA: TGTGCCAGCATGGGTGGGGGCAGCTACGGTGAGCAGTACTTC.

The chain couples TRBV6-5 to TRBJ1-1, with 8 nucleotides matching TRBD1. The germline V gene encodes CDR1 MNHEY and CDR2 SVGAGI. V dropped 5 bases and J dropped 1; count of bases not matched to a gene: 3. This CDR3 has 14 residues. CDR3 loop: CASSQTGGNTEAFF. The DNA for the CDR3 is TGTGCCAGCAGTCAAACAGGGGGGAACACTGAAGCTTTCTTT.

This rearrangement joins TRBV14 to TRBJ2-1; D is perhaps TRBD1 (5 bases). Germline V lookup: CDR1 SGHDN, CDR2 FVKESK. This CDR3 is built from 12 residues. Trimming pared 4 bases from V and 9 bases from J, leaving 10 bases between. CDR3 region: CASSPTVREQFF. In DNA form, the CDR3 reads TGTGCCAGCAGCCCGACAGTGCGTGAGCAGTTCTTC.

The rearrangement joins TRBV20-1 to TRBJ1-1; unclear D gene. The CDR3 contains 11 residues. The germline V and J ends were trimmed by 0 bases and 11 bases, with 10 bases remaining between them. In germline, CDR1 is DFQATT, CDR2 SNEGSKA (reference sequence). The CDR3 bases are TGCAGTGCTAGAGATCCCCCCGGGGCTTTCTTT. Translating gives CSARDPPGAFF.